This T cell receptor beta chain was identified during a study of glioma-infiltrating T cells. Overall study results and limits: Tissue and blood shared very few CDR3 sequences. Non-neoplastic patients had below-expected tissue-blood divergence, while all gliomas exceeded expectation.

Unmatched junction bases numbered 9, after V lost 5 bases and J lost 4 bases. The length of the CDR3 is 15 residues. The germline CDR1 and CDR2 sequences are SNHLY and FYNNEI. The iRepertoire nested amplicon-rescue multiplex PCR amplified TCR alpha and beta CDR3s from RNA. One-step reverse transcription and amplification started from approximately 100-400 ng of tissue mRNA or PBMC total RNA. One entry per CDR3 protein, called by TCRdb with MiXCR from the multiplex PCR reads. The sample lists approximately 93,000 distinct CDR3 sequences; approximately 42% were seen once. This clonotype was seen many times. The antigen is not known.

This receptor was taken from a human donor with low-grade glioma or glioblastoma, undergoing nonglioma brain surgery, or in good health (not recorded which). V usage is TRBV2 and J usage is TRBJ1-2, with TRBD1 matching 8 bases. The sample was glioma tissue, nonneoplastic brain tissue, or PBMCs (not recorded which). The CDR3 reads CASSIGQGESYGYTF. The DNA for the CDR3 is TGTGCCAGCAGTATAGGACAGGGTGAAAGCTATGGCTACACCTTC.